The clone carrying this TCR beta chain occurred many times. Its antigen is unknown. MiXCR, run by TCRdb on the 5' RACE reads, gives a single entry per CDR3 protein. The sample contains about 60,000 distinct CDR3 sequences, approximately 31% of which appear only once. Naive CD4+ cells had CD25+ Tregs removed. Study-level points and caveats: Whole repertoires were not studied in the larger cohort, only one V-J beta rearrangement.

The germline gives CDR1 MNHEY, CDR2 SVGEGT. This CDR3 region has 14 residues. Trimming took off 6 bases at V and 4 bases at J, with 15 bases between the two ends. This receptor was identified in a female donor with breast cancer. The genes are TRBV6-2 or TRBV6-3 and TRBJ1-2, with D perhaps TRBD1 (5 bases). The sample consisted of tumor-infiltrating naive CD4+ T cells sorted from the breast tumor. This sample's subset: naive CD4+ T cells, CD4+CD45RA+CD25-. The CDR3 reads CASSQLRQRYGYTF. In DNA form, the CDR3 reads TGTGCCAGCAGCCAACTGCGACAGCGCTATGGCTACACCTTC.